This T cell receptor beta chain emerged from a study of blood T cell repertoires in COVID-19. At the level of the study: Acute-phase and convalescent COVID-19 samples originated in the United States, Italy and Spain. Sources were T cells, B-cell-depleted T cells, or PBMCs; the material itself was cDNA or gDNA.

In the source study's methods: Reference gene primers were amplified, and this amplification served to estimate nucleated cell counts. The protocol was immunoSEQ multiplex PCR, while the TCRdb copy is restricted to in-frame clones and leaves out a portion. The V and J calls and clone size were taken over from that table, and D and trimming were inferred from the DNA. The repertoire holds fewer than 40,000 clones, with 60% to 85% as singletons. Trimming took 0 bases from V and 8 from J, leaving 14 bases between them. The CDR3 runs to 14 residues. CDR1 is SGDLS, CDR2 YYNGEE, per germline. The chain employs TRBV9 and TRBJ1-2; D is perhaps TRBD1 (5 bases). Sequenced sample: peripheral blood. This TCR was recovered from a man between 60 and 75 years old with active COVID-19. The CDR3 DNA follows: TGTGCCAGCAGCGTAGAAGGGGCCCCCTTCGGCTACACCTTC. Translated, it gives CASSVEGAPFGYTF.